This TCR beta chain was sequenced during a study of tumor-infiltrating lymphocytes in primary liver carcinoma. Study-wide context: Subjects consisted of male and female patients aged 30 to 69 years. The neoplasms were of stage T1-T3 N0M0, with dimensions of roughly 4.2 to 10 cm across.

As to this clonotype: Antigen specificity is unknown.

The authors made TCR beta cDNA from around 500 ng total RNA with a constant-region primer. TCR beta libraries came from three nested multiplex PCR rounds using slightly modified ARM-PCR. TCRdb itself ran the multiplex PCR reads through MiXCR, one entry per CDR3 protein. Here the sample spans 75,000 to 80,000 distinct CDR3 sequences, under 75% being singletons. Whole-study results and caveats: Paired tumor-adjacent and tumor-blood samples overlapped less than tumor region pairs did. Tumors carried a top-250-clone fraction significantly exceeding that of blood (p = 0.039).

RNA and DNA were co-extracted from about 20-30 mg of unsorted bulk tissue. This clonotype was sampled from a middle-aged man with primary liver carcinoma and hepatitis B virus infection. The material sequenced was tumor-adjacent normal liver tissue.

In DNA form, the CDR3 reads TGCGCCAGCAAGGGGACAGGGGAAGAGCAGTACTTC. This codes for CASKGTGEEQYF. This chain connects TRBV4-1 to TRBJ2-7, with 10 bases lining up with TRBD1. Germline lookup yields CDR1 MGHRA and CDR2 YSYEKL. The CDR3 is 12 residues long. The junction had 4 bases not matched to a gene; V was cut back by 7 bases and J by 7 bases.